One and the same sample provided the 11 T cell receptor beta chains below, sequenced in a study of T cells in Graves' hyperthyroidism and ophthalmopathy. Amplified TCR beta CDR3 regions derived from RNA transcripts. Initially, a first-round RT-PCR of the TCR CDR3 employed the HTBI primer set. TCRdb re-derived calls from the multiplex PCR reads in MiXCR, one entry per CDR3 protein. The sample has more than 650,000 distinct CDR3 sequences; around 15% are singletons. The specimen sequenced was blood. Receptor source: a woman between 18 and 30 years old with Graves' hyperthyroidism.

This clonotype was observed at least ten times. CDR3 nucleotide sequence: TGTGCCATCAGTGATCCGGGGAGGAGCGACGAGCAGTACTTC. Translated, it gives CAISDPGRSDEQYF. This chain uses TRBV10-3 with TRBJ2-7, with a tentative D call TRBD2 (6 bases). This CDR3 comprises 14 residues. Germline V gene data show CDR1 as ENHRY and CDR2 as SYGVKD. Trimming pared 3 bases from V and 5 bases from J, leaving 14 bases between.

This clonotype was counted a few times. This rearrangement joins TRBV27 to TRBJ2-1; 9 nucleotides agree with TRBD1. Germline V gives CDR1 MNHEY, CDR2 SMNVEV (reference sequence). With V trimmed by 6 bases and J by 6 bases, 9 bases remained unmatched. This CDR3 has 15 amino acids. The CDR3 reads CASRRPGTGRNEQFF. In nucleotides, the CDR3 is TGTGCCAGCAGACGTCCTGGGACAGGGCGCAATGAGCAGTTCTTC.

This clonotype has a handful of counts. The genes are TRBV6-6 and TRBJ1-2; D might be TRBD1 (6 bases). V was trimmed by 2 bases and J by 4 bases, leaving 11 bases between them. Germline V gene lookup returns CDR1 MNHNY and CDR2 SVGAGI (reference sequence). The CDR3 is 14 residues long. CDR3 sequence (DNA): TGTGCCAGCAGTTACCTGATAGGGGGCTATGGCTACACCTTC. This translates into CASSYLIGGYGYTF.

A few counts support this clonotype. The V gene is TRBV5-4, the J gene TRBJ2-2, with D perhaps matching TRBD1 (6 bases). This CDR3 has 13 residues. Germline V lookup: CDR1 SGHNT, CDR2 YYREEE (reference sequence). The ends were cut back, 4 bases at V and 6 bases at J, with 10 bases in the middle. CDR3 DNA: TGTGCCAGCAGCACACAGGGACCCGGGGAGCTGTTTTTT. It specifies CASSTQGPGELFF.

The sample holds many counts of this clonotype. The chain employs TRBV4-3 and TRBJ2-7; possibly TRBD1 or TRBD2 for D (6 bases each). Trimming removed 1 base from V and 4 bases from J, with 14 bases in between. This CDR3 has 15 residues. Germline V lookup: CDR1 LGHNA, CDR2 YSLEER. The CDR3 bases are TGCGCCAGCAGCCAAGGAGTGGGGGCGGGGTACGAGCAGTACTTC. Translated, it gives CASSQGVGAGYEQYF.

The chain is built from TRBV30 and TRBJ1-6; D gene uncertain. From germline, CDR1 is GTSNPN and CDR2 SVGIG (reference sequence). The CDR3 length is 14 residues. V lost 3 bases and J 0 bases, leaving 6 bases between the germline ends. The DNA of the CDR3 is TGTGCCTGGAGCTCCAGCTCCTATAATTCACCCCTCCACTTT. Translating gives CAWSSSSYNSPLHF.

This clonotype turned up a few times. V is TRBV6-2 or TRBV6-3 and J is TRBJ2-6; 8 bases map to TRBD1. The germline V gene has CDR1 MNHEY and CDR2 SVGEGT. The J segment lost 0 bases and the V segment lost 4 bases, leaving 5 bases of the junction unmatched. The CDR3 contains 17 residues. CDR3 bases: TGTGCCAGCAGTTTGGGACAGGCGAGCTCTGGGGCCAACGTCCTGACTTTC. Translating it yields CASSLGQASSGANVLTF.

The chain combines TRBV5-4 with TRBJ2-5; D gene uncertain. This CDR3 contains 11 residues. Germline CDR1 reads SGHNT; CDR2 reads YYREEE (reference sequence). Trimming removed 6 bases at V and 4 bases at J, with 7 bases between. CDR3 residues: CASNFGETQYF. The CDR3 region has the DNA TGTGCCAGCAACTTCGGAGAGACCCAGTACTTC.

This clonotype has more than one count but fewer than ten. The chain is built from TRBV19 and TRBJ2-7; tentatively, D is TRBD2 (5 bases). V gave up 3 bases and J gave up 6 bases, with 18 bases separating them. The CDR3 covers 15 residues. CDR1 is LNHDA and CDR2 is SQIVND in the germline V gene (reference sequence). Here the CDR3 DNA reads TGTGCCAGTAGTATCAGCGGTCAGGCTGGACCCGAGCAGTACTTC. Amino acid sequence: CASSISGQAGPEQYF.

This clonotype came up once. The chain recombines TRBV18 with TRBJ2-3, with D maybe TRBD2 (5 bases). Trimming pared 2 bases from V and 2 bases from J, leaving 11 bases between. This CDR3 is built from 15 residues. Per the germline V gene, CDR1 is KGHSH and CDR2 is LQKENI. The CDR3 bases are TGTGCCAGCTCACCAGCGGGTGCTAACACAGATACGCAGTATTTT. This sequence encodes CASSPAGANTDTQYF.

This clonotype has a count of ten or more. V is TRBV3-1 and J is TRBJ1-1; no clear D. Germline V CDR1 and CDR2: LGHDT, YNNKEL (reference sequence). This CDR3 spans 13 amino acids. V was cut by 4 bases and J by 3 bases, with 9 bases left in between. CDR3 loop: CASSPNPDTEAFF. The CDR3 DNA follows: TGTGCCAGCAGCCCTAACCCGGACACTGAAGCTTTCTTT.